This T cell receptor beta chain stems from a study of blood T cell repertoires in COVID-19. Study details: There were acute and convalescent COVID-19 samples, and they came from the United States, Italy and Spain. From T cells, B-cell-depleted T cells, or PBMCs came the material, which was cDNA or gDNA.

Comment on this clone: Additional DNA sequences in this sample encode the identical CDR3.

Per the germline V gene, CDR1 is MNHEY and CDR2 is SMNVEV (reference sequence). The CDR3 contains 13 residues. The ends were cut back, 3 bases at V and 4 bases at J, with 7 bases in the middle. As processed by the authors: Counts of nucleated cells, estimated from reference gene primer amplification, were obtained. The repertoire was sequenced with immunoSEQ multiplex PCR; TCRdb's copy has only in-frame clones and lacks some. V and J calls and clone size are as listed in that table; D and trimming were resolved from the DNA. The data show about 150,000 clones, around nine tenths seen once. The chain combines TRBV27 with TRBJ2-1; unclear D gene. This sequence originates from a man in his fifties with acute or convalescent COVID-19. Input material: peripheral blood. The CDR3 DNA sequence: TGTGCCAGCAGTTTGACAAGGTACAATGAGCAGTTCTTC. Its translation: CASSLTRYNEQFF.